These 17 T cell receptor beta chains were all obtained from the same sample, sequenced in a study of blood T cell repertoires in COVID-19. The repertoire was sequenced with immunoSEQ multiplex PCR; TCRdb's copy has only in-frame clones and lacks some. The table shows hundreds of thousands of clones, with 86% occurring only once. Sequencing was carried out using peripheral blood. These TCRs come from a woman aged 25 to 39 with active or convalescent COVID-19.

The J gene is TRBJ2-1, the V gene TRBV30; TRBD2 might be the D (6 bases). V was cut by 0 bases and J by 7 bases, with 10 bases left in between. The CDR3 runs to 13 residues. CDR1 is GTSNPN, CDR2 SVGIG, per germline (reference sequence). For the CDR3, the DNA is TGTGCCTGGAGTGTGGTACTAGCAAATGAGCAGTTCTTC. Its protein product is CAWSVVLANEQFF.

The gene calls are TRBV19 and TRBJ2-6; no firm D call. Germline CDR1 reads LNHDA; CDR2 reads SQIVND (reference sequence). This CDR3 has 13 amino acids. Trimming removed 6 bases from V and 0 bases from J, with 3 bases in between. The CDR3 nucleotides are TGTGCCAGTAGGAGCTCTGGGGCCAACGTCCTGACTTTC. The encoded protein is CASRSSGANVLTF.

In its sample, this clone was seen once. CDR3 nucleotides: TGTGCCAGCAGCTCTACAGGGGGCCTCTACGAGCAGTACTTC. Translating gives CASSSTGGLYEQYF. This chain connects TRBV6-5 to TRBJ2-7, with 9 bases matching TRBD1. The CDR3 is made up of 14 amino acids. The junction had 6 bases not matched to a gene; V was cut back by 6 bases and J by 3 bases. Germline loops: CDR1 MNHEY, CDR2 SVGAGI.

This chain connects TRBV6-5 to TRBJ1-5; weak D call: TRBD1 (6 bases). CDR3 size: 13 residues. Trimming pared 11 bases from V and 0 bases from J, leaving 11 bases between. The germline gives CDR1 MNHEY, CDR2 SVGAGI. The DNA of the CDR3 is TGTGCCGCGGACAGTCTTAGCAATCAGCCCCAGCATTTT. Amino acids: CAADSLSNQPQHF.

The CDR3 nucleotides are TGTGCCTGGAGTGTACTGCGGGAGACTGAAGCTTTCTTT. Its protein product is CAWSVLRETEAFF. The rearrangement joins TRBV30 to TRBJ1-1; D ambiguous. Germline V gene data show CDR1 as GTSNPN and CDR2 as SVGIG (reference sequence). The V gene lost 0 bases and the J gene lost 5 bases, with 10 bases spanning the gap. There are 13 residues in the CDR3.

This clone was picked up a small number of times. The J gene is TRBJ1-4, the V gene TRBV13; the match to TRBD1 covers 7 bases. The CDR3 totals 15 residues. CDR1 and CDR2 (germline): PRHDT, FYEKMQ (reference sequence). With 1 base clipped from V and 5 bases from J, the junction kept 4 bases outside the gene matches. The CDR3 nucleotides read TGTGCCAGCAGCTTAGCCGACAGGGCCAATGAAAAACTGTTTTTT. Translated: CASSLADRANEKLFF.

V usage is TRBV6-5 and J usage is TRBJ1-2; D might be TRBD1 (5 bases). The CDR3 contains 14 residues. The germline gives CDR1 MNHEY, CDR2 SVGAGI. The ends were cut back, 11 bases at V and 3 bases at J, with 19 bases in the middle. The CDR3 loop reads CAGTGAGKDYGYTF. CDR3 DNA sequence: TGTGCCGGGACGGGAGCCGGAAAGGACTATGGCTACACCTTC.

The sample holds one count of this clone. The chain couples TRBV7-6 to TRBJ2-5, with TRBD2 as a possible D gene (7 bases). Looked up from germline, CDR1 is SGHVS and CDR2 is FNYEAQ. The CDR3 extends over 15 amino acids. The V and J ends lost 1 base and 5 bases respectively, with 14 bases between them. The CDR3 DNA is TGTGCCAGCAGCTTAGGGGGGGGGCCGATGGAGACCCAGTACTTC. This sequence encodes CASSLGGGPMETQYF.

The CDR3 nucleotides read TGTGCCAGTTCGCCACAGGGGAAGCGTGACTATGGCTACACCTTC. Encoded protein: CASSPQGKRDYGYTF. The rearrangement uses TRBV19 and TRBJ1-2; TRBD1 aligns across 7 bases. Germline CDR1 is LNHDA and CDR2 is SQIVND (reference sequence). The CDR3 is made up of 15 amino acids. V lost 8 bases, J lost 3 bases, and 12 bases stayed unmatched.

This clone has only one observation. Additional DNA sequences in this sample encode the identical CDR3. The V and J genes are TRBV30 and TRBJ2-1; D might be TRBD2 (5 bases). V shed 4 bases and J shed 7 bases, with 11 bases lying between them. The CDR3 has 12 amino acids. In germline, CDR1 is GTSNPN, CDR2 SVGIG (reference sequence). The DNA for the CDR3 is TGTGCCTGGAACCGGGGTGGAAATGAGCAGTTCTTC. Translated: CAWNRGGNEQFF.

The rearrangement joins TRBV7-8 to TRBJ1-2; 9 bases match TRBD1. The germline CDR1 and CDR2 sequences are SGHVS and FQNEAQ. V trimming: 5 bases; J trimming: 2 bases; junction bases outside the gene matches: 3. The CDR3 has 14 residues. The DNA of the CDR3 is TGTGCCAGCAGCACAGGGACAGGGAACTATGGCTACACCTTC. This codes for CASSTGTGNYGYTF.

The genes are TRBV13 and TRBJ2-2, with 7 nucleotides matching TRBD2. Per germline, CDR1 PRHDT and CDR2 FYEKMQ (reference sequence). The V gene end was trimmed by 3 bases and the J gene end by 4 bases; junction bases not matched to a gene: 11. The CDR3 sequence is 17 residues long. For the CDR3, the DNA is TGTGCCAGCAGCTTGGGACTAAAGGACTTCGGCACCGGGGAGCTGTTTTTT. Translating gives CASSLGLKDFGTGELFF.

V usage is TRBV4-2 and J usage is TRBJ2-1; 9 bases map to TRBD2. The CDR3 extends over 16 amino acids. Germline V gives CDR1 LGHNA, CDR2 YNFKEQ. The ends lost 0 bases at V and 6 bases at J; junction bases unmatched: 6. For the CDR3, the DNA is TGTGCCAGCAGCCAAGATTCGGCGGGGGGGCCCAATGAGCAGTTCTTC. Translating it yields CASSQDSAGGPNEQFF.

The chain carries TRBV10-3 and TRBJ2-2; no clear D. Per germline, CDR1 ENHRY and CDR2 SYGVKD. Deletions cut 4 bases from V and 2 bases from J, with 8 bases between. This CDR3 spans 14 amino acids. The CDR3 bases are TGTGCCATCAGTGGAAACAGAAACACCGGGGAGCTGTTTTTT. Its protein is CAISGNRNTGELFF.

The V call is TRBV13, the J call TRBJ1-1, with 7 bases aligning to TRBD1. V lost 0 bases, J lost 0 bases, and 4 bases stayed unmatched. The CDR3 length is 16 residues. CDR1 is PRHDT, CDR2 FYEKMQ, per germline (reference sequence). The CDR3 DNA sequence: TGTGCCAGCAGCTTAGGCCAGGGACAGATGAACACTGAAGCTTTCTTT. Protein sequence: CASSLGQGQMNTEAFF.

V gene TRBV4-1 combines with J gene TRBJ2-7; D might be TRBD2 (5 bases). From germline, CDR1 is MGHRA and CDR2 YSYEKL. This CDR3 region has 12 residues. With 4 bases removed from V and 7 bases from J, the gap between germline ends came to 11 bases. This CDR3 reads CASSLPGGEQYF. In DNA, the CDR3 is TGCGCCAGCAGCCTCCCCGGCGGGGAGCAGTACTTC.

Only one count was recorded for this clone. This chain links TRBV5-1 with TRBJ1-1; D unclear. Germline-derived CDR1 and CDR2 are SGHRS and YFSETQ. The CDR3 is 15 amino acids. Between the trimmed V and J ends, which lost 4 bases and 3 bases, there was a span of 16 bases. The CDR3: CASSRRAGRDTEAFF. Here the CDR3 DNA reads TGCGCCAGCAGCCGGAGGGCGGGGAGGGACACTGAAGCTTTCTTT.